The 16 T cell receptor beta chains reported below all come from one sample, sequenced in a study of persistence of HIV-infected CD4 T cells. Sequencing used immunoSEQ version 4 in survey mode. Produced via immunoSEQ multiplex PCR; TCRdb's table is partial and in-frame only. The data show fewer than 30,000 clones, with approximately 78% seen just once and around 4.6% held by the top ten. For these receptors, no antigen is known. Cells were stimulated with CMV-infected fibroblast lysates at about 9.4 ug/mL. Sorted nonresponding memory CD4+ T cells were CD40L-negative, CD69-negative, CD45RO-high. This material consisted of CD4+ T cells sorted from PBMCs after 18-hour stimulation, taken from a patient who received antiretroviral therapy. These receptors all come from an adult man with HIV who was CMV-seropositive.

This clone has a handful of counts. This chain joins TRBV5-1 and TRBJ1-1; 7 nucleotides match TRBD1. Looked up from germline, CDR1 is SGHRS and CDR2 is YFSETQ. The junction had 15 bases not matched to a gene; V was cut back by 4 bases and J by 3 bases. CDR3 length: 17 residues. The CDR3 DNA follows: TGCGCCAGCAGCCCCCAACTGCAGGGGGTCGGTTACACTGAAGCTTTCTTT. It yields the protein CASSPQLQGVGYTEAFF.

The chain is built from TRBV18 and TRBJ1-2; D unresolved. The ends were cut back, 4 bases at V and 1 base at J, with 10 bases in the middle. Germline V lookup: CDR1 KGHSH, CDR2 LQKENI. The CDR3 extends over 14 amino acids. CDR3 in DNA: TGTGCCAGCTCACGACGCACAGATAACTATGGCTACACCTTC. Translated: CASSRRTDNYGYTF.

CDR3 sequence reads: CASSLGRNTEAFF. CDR3 coding DNA: TGTGCCAGCAGCTTAGGCCGGAACACTGAAGCTTTCTTT. V usage is TRBV7-3 and J usage is TRBJ1-1, with unresolved D. Germline V lookup: CDR1 SGHTA, CDR2 FQGTGA. CDR3 length equals 13 residues. With 2 bases removed from V and 1 base from J, the gap between germline ends came to 5 bases.

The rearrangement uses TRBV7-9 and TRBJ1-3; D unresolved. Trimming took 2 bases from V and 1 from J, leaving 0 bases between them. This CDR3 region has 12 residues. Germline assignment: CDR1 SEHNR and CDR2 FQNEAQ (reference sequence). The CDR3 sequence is CASSLSGNTIYF. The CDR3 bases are TGTGCCAGCAGCTTATCTGGAAACACCATATATTTT.

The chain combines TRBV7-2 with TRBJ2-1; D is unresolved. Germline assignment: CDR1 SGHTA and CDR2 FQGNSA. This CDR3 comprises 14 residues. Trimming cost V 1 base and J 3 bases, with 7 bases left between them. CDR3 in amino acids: CASSLGASYNEQFF. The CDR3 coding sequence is TGTGCCAGCAGCTTAGGGGCAAGCTACAATGAGCAGTTCTTC.

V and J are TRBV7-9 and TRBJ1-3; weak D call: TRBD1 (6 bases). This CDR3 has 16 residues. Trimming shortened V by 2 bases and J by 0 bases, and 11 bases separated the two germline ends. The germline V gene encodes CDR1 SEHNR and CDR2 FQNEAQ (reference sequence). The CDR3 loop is CASSLQGMVSGNTIYF. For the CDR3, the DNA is TGTGCCAGCAGCTTACAGGGGATGGTCTCTGGAAACACCATATATTTT.

The CDR3 protein is CASREEGGYGYTF. For the CDR3, the DNA is TGTGCCAGCAGAGAGGAGGGGGGCTATGGCTACACCTTC. The chain carries TRBV6-5 and TRBJ1-2; D possibly corresponds to TRBD1 (6 bases). The CDR3 runs to 13 residues. The V and J ends lost 6 bases and 4 bases respectively, with 12 bases between them. Germline V lookup: CDR1 MNHEY, CDR2 SVGAGI.

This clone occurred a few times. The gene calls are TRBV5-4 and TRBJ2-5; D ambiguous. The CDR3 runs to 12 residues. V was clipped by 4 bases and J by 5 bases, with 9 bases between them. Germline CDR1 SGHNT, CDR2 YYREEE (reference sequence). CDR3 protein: CASSRSAETQYF. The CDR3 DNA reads TGTGCCAGCAGCAGGTCAGCGGAGACCCAGTACTTC.

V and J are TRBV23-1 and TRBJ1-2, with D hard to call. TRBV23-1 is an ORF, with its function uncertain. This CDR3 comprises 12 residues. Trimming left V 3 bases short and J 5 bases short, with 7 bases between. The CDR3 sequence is CASSQCLYGYTF. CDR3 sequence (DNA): TGCGCCAGCAGTCAGTGTCTATATGGCTACACCTTC.

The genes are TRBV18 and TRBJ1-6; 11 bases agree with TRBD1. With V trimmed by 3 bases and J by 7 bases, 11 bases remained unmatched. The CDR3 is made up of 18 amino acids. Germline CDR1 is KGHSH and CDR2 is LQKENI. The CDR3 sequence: CASSPFFPGQGDNSPLHF. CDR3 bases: TGTGCCAGCTCACCCTTTTTTCCGGGACAGGGGGACAATTCACCCCTCCACTTT.

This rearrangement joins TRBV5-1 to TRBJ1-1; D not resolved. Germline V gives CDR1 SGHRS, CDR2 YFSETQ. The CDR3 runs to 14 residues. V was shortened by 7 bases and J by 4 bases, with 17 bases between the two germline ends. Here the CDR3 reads CASRSSPGGTEAFF. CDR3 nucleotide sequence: TGCGCCAGCCGTTCGAGTCCCGGTGGCACTGAAGCTTTCTTT.

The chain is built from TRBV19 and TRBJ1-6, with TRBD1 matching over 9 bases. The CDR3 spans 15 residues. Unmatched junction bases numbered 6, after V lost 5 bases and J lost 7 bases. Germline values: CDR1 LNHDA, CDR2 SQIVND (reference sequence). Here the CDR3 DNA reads TGTGCCAGTAGTCCACGGACAGGGGAGAATTCACCCCTCCACTTT. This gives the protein CASSPRTGENSPLHF. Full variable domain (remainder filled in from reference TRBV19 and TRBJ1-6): DGGITQSPKYLFRKEGQNVTLSCEQNLNHDAMYWYRQDPGQGLRLIYYSQIVNDFQKGDIAEGYSVSREKKESFPLTVTSAQKNPTAFYLCASSPRTGENSPLHFGNGTRLTVT.

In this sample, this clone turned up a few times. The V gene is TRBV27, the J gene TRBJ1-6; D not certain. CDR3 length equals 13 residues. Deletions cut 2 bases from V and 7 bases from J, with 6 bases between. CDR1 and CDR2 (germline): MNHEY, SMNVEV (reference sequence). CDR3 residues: CASSLLGNSPLHF. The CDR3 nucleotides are TGTGCCAGCAGTTTACTAGGGAATTCACCCCTCCACTTT.

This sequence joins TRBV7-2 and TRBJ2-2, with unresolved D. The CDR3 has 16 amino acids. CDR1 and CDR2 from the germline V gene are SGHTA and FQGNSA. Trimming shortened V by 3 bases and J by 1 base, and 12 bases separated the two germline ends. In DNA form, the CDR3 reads TGTGCCAGCAGCTTTGGACGGCAGTTGAACACCGGGGAGCTGTTTTTT. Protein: CASSFGRQLNTGELFF.

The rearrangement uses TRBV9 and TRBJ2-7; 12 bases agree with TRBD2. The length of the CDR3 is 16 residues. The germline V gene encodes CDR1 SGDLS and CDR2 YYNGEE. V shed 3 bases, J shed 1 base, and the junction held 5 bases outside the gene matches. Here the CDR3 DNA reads TGTGCCAGCAGCGCCTCGACTAGCGGGGGTTCCTACGAGCAGTACTTC. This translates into CASSASTSGGSYEQYF. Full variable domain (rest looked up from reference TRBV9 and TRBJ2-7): DSGVTQTPKHLITATGQRVTLRCSPRSGDLSVYWYQQSLDQGLQFLIQYYNGEERAKGNILERFSAQQFPDLHSELNLSSLELGDSALYFCASSASTSGGSYEQYFGPGTRLTVT.

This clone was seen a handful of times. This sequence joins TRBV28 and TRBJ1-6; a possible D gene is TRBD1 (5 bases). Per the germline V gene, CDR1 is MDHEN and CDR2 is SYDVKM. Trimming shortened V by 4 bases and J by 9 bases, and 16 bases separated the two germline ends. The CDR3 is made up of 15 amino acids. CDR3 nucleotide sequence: TGTGCCAGCAGTTCTGTTGAGGGGCAAGGTTCACCCCTCCACTTT. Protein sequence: CASSSVEGQGSPLHF.